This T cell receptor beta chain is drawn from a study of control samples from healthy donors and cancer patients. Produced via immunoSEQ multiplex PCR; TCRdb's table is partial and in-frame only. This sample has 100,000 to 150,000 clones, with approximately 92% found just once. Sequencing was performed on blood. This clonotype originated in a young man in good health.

This CDR3 is CAGASIAGARGDTQYF. Here the CDR3 DNA reads TGTGCCGGAGCTAGTATAGCGGGGGCGAGGGGAGATACGCAGTATTTT. The chain combines TRBV6-6 with TRBJ2-3; 9 bases match TRBD2. CDR1 is MNHNY, CDR2 SVGAGI, per germline (reference sequence). CDR3 size: 16 residues. The V and J ends lost 11 bases and 5 bases, in that order; junction bases with no gene match: 17.